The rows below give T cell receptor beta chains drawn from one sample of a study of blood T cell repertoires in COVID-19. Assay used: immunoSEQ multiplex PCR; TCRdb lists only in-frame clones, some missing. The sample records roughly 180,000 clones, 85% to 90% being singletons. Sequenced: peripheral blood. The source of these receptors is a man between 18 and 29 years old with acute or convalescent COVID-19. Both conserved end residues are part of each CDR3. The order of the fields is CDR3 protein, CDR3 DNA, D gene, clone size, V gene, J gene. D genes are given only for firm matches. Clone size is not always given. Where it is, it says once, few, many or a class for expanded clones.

CASSITRQQPQHF	TGTGCCAGTAGTATAACCAGACAGCAGCCCCAGCATTTT	.	few	TRBV19	TRBJ1-5
CASSVGRNTEAFF	TGTGCCAGCAGCGTAGGGAGGAACACTGAAGCTTTCTTT	.	.	TRBV9	TRBJ1-1
CASSSSTTRRGTGELFF	TGTGCCAGCAGCTCCAGTACGACTAGGAGGGGCACCGGGGAGCTGTTTTTT	.	.	TRBV9	TRBJ2-2
CASSLTREETQYF	TGTGCCAGCAGCTTAACCCGGGAAGAGACCCAGTACTTC	.	.	TRBV7-3	TRBJ2-5
CASSASQGRGTDTQYF	TGTGCCAGCAGCGCCTCACAGGGACGAGGCACAGATACGCAGTATTTT	.	.	TRBV9	TRBJ2-3
CASSGGAREKLFF	TGTGCCAGCTCTGGAGGGGCTCGGGAAAAACTGTTTTTT	.	.	TRBV18	TRBJ1-4
CASSNYRGNTEAFF	TGTGCCAGCAGCAACTACAGGGGGAACACTGAAGCTTTCTTT	TRBD1	few	TRBV7-9	TRBJ1-1
CASSYTLNTGELFF	TGTGCCAGCAGTTACACCCTAAACACCGGGGAGCTGTTTTTT	.	.	TRBV6-2/TRBV6-3	TRBJ2-2
CASSEGQGTNQPQHF	TGTGCCAGCAGCGAAGGACAGGGGACCAATCAGCCCCAGCATTTT	TRBD1	.	TRBV3-1/TRBV3-2	TRBJ1-5
CASSLIMTGGKYTQYF	TGTGCCAGCAGCTTAATTATGACAGGGGGCAAATATACGCAGTATTTT	TRBD1	.	TRBV7-9	TRBJ2-3
CASIPGGNQPQHF	TGTGCCAGCATTCCAGGGGGCAATCAGCCCCAGCATTTT	.	.	TRBV28	TRBJ1-5
CASSSAEGQPQHF	TGTGCCAGCAGCTCAGCGGAGGGTCAGCCCCAGCATTTT	.	.	TRBV7-6	TRBJ1-5
CASSLLGGVEQADTQYF	TGCGCCAGCAGCTTGTTAGGGGGTGTCGAACAGGCAGATACGCAGTATTTT	.	.	TRBV5-1	TRBJ2-3
CASRRTGVGNTIYF	TGTGCCAGCCGACGGACAGGGGTTGGAAACACCATATATTTT	TRBD1	.	TRBV3-1/TRBV3-2	TRBJ1-3
CASSEEATGELFF	TGTGCCAGCAGTGAAGAAGCCACCGGGGAGCTGTTTTTT	.	.	TRBV2	TRBJ2-2
CASSDPVTYEQYF	TGTGCCAGCAGTGATCCGGTAACCTACGAGCAGTACTTC	.	.	TRBV25-1	TRBJ2-7
CASSLAGSQPQHF	TGTGCCAGCAGCTTAGCGGGTAGCCAGCCCCAGCATTTT	.	.	TRBV7-9	TRBJ1-5
CASSLTPDTEAFF	TGTGCCAGCAGTTTGACTCCCGACACTGAAGCTTTCTTT	.	.	TRBV7-3	TRBJ1-1
CASSQDVDFTEAFF	TGCGCCAGCAGCCAAGATGTGGACTTCACTGAAGCTTTCTTT	.	.	TRBV4-1	TRBJ1-1
CASSQLGRGANNEQFF	TGTGCCAGCAGCCAATTGGGGCGGGGGGCGAACAATGAGCAGTTCTTC	TRBD2	.	TRBV3-1/TRBV3-2	TRBJ2-1
CASSQDRGYEQYF	TGCGCCAGCAGCCAAGATCGGGGCTACGAGCAGTACTTC	.	.	TRBV4-1	TRBJ2-7
CASRPDRGSYNEQFF	TGTGCCAGCAGACCGGACAGGGGCTCCTACAATGAGCAGTTCTTC	TRBD1	.	TRBV11-2	TRBJ2-1
CASSPEDRGPIATNEKLFF	TGTGCCAGCAGCCCTGAAGACAGGGGGCCAATTGCAACTAATGAAAAACTGTTTTTT	TRBD1	.	TRBV7-9	TRBJ1-4
CASSELAGAGANVLTF	TGTGCCAGCAGTGAGTTGGCAGGGGCTGGGGCCAACGTCCTGACTTTC	.	.	TRBV2	TRBJ2-6
CASSLPGGNQPQHF	TGTGCCAGCAGTTTACCAGGGGGCAATCAGCCCCAGCATTTT	.	.	TRBV28	TRBJ1-5
CASSVGGLRGYTF	TGTGCCAGCAGTGTCGGGGGGTTGCGGGGCTACACCTTC	.	few	TRBV12-3/TRBV12-4	TRBJ1-2
CASSPMTGETGELFF	TGTGCCAGCTCACCCATGACAGGGGAGACCGGGGAGCTGTTTTTT	TRBD1	.	TRBV18	TRBJ2-2
CASRTTGENSPLHF	TGTGCCAGTAGGACGACGGGGGAGAATTCACCCCTCCACTTT	.	.	TRBV19	TRBJ1-6
CAWSLGGMEQYF	TGTGCCTGGAGTTTAGGAGGGATGGAGCAGTACTTC	.	.	TRBV30	TRBJ2-7
CASSATRDMGSSGNTIYF	TGTGCCAGCAGCGCGACCCGGGACATGGGGAGCTCTGGAAACACCATATATTTT	.	.	TRBV9	TRBJ1-3
CASSLSIQGAVYGYTF	TGTGCCAGCAGCTTAAGTATCCAGGGGGCTGTCTATGGCTACACCTTC	TRBD1	.	TRBV11-2	TRBJ1-2
CASSQDTGGGTEAFF	TGTGCCAGCAGCCAAGATACAGGGGGGGGGACTGAAGCTTTCTTT	TRBD1	once	TRBV4-2	TRBJ1-1
CASSFHRKTGTTGGYTF	TGTGCCAGCAGTTTTCACCGAAAAACCGGGACAACTGGGGGCTACACCTTC	.	.	TRBV28	TRBJ1-2
CAWSGETSGGIEQFF	TGTGCCTGGAGTGGGGAGACTAGCGGGGGAATTGAGCAGTTCTTC	TRBD2	.	TRBV30	TRBJ2-1
CATSDWTGLQPQHF	TGTGCCACCAGTGATTGGACAGGACTTCAGCCCCAGCATTTT	TRBD1	once	TRBV24-1	TRBJ1-5
CASSPSSSYNSPLHF	TGTGCCAGCAGCCCGTCGAGCTCCTATAATTCACCCCTCCACTTT	.	.	TRBV14	TRBJ1-6
CASSRQGVSQETQYF	TGTGCCAGCAGCCGACAGGGGGTATCCCAAGAGACCCAGTACTTC	TRBD1	.	TRBV7-9	TRBJ2-5
CASSFIRDQPQHF	TGTGCCAGCAGTTTCATCAGGGATCAGCCCCAGCATTTT	.	once	TRBV27	TRBJ1-5
CASSGGSGETQYF	TGTGCCAGCAGCGGCGGGAGCGGAGAGACCCAGTACTTC	TRBD2	.	TRBV2	TRBJ2-5